What follows are 5 T cell receptor beta chains derived from one specimen sequenced in a study of T and B cells in COVID-19 patients. TRB rearrangements were amplified by multiplex PCR with BIOMED2 TRB-A/B primers. TCRdb re-called the multiplex PCR reads with MiXCR, one entry per CDR3 protein. Of some 10,000 distinct CDR3 sequences detected, approximately 31% appear once; the ten largest clones hold roughly a sixth. Each TRB amplification used about 220-500 ng of genomic DNA from blood. Source material: blood. These receptors came from a human donor with active COVID-19.

This chain joins TRBV6-4 and TRBJ2-3; D is perhaps TRBD1 (6 bases). Trimming stripped 3 bases from V and 4 bases from J, with 20 bases between. The CDR3 is made up of 17 amino acids. Germline values: CDR1 MRHNA, CDR2 SNTAGT. The CDR3 bases are TGTGCCAGCAGTGAGGGGACACCGAAACCCCTTTCAGATACGCAGTATTTT. This gives the protein CASSEGTPKPLSDTQYF.

The chain has TRBV12-3 or TRBV12-4 and TRBJ1-2; maybe TRBD1 (5 bases). The CDR3 is 13 residues long. Deletions cut 4 bases from V and 0 bases from J, with 6 bases between. The CDR3 nucleotides read TGTGCCAGCAGTTGGGGGGCTAACTATGGCTACACCTTC. Its protein is CASSWGANYGYTF.

This chain joins TRBV27 and TRBJ1-2, with D possibly being TRBD1 (5 bases). Trimming shortened V by 6 bases and J by 4 bases, and 9 bases separated the two germline ends. CDR1 is MNHEY and CDR2 is SMNVEV in the germline V gene (reference sequence). The CDR3 covers 12 residues. The CDR3: CASRQGSYGYTF. DNA of the CDR3: TGTGCCAGCAGGCAGGGTAGCTATGGCTACACCTTC.

Within the sample, this clonotype is medium-sized (0.01 to 0.1%). The chain uses TRBV29-1 and TRBJ1-2; no reliable D call. From germline, CDR1 is SQVTM and CDR2 ANQGSEA. The V gene lost 4 bases and the J gene lost 4 bases, with 10 bases spanning the gap. This CDR3 region has 12 residues. The CDR3 reads CSVAVGFYGYTF. The CDR3 bases are TGCAGCGTTGCCGTTGGGTTCTATGGCTACACCTTC.

The DNA of the CDR3 is TGTGCCAGCATTCCAAGCGGGACGTGGGCTGCGGAGCAGTACTTC. Its protein product is CASIPSGTWAAEQYF. J is TRBJ2-7 and V is TRBV27; 7 nucleotides agree with TRBD2. Germline V lookup: CDR1 MNHEY, CDR2 SMNVEV (reference sequence). CDR3 length: 15 residues. V was clipped by 7 bases and J by 7 bases; unmatched bases: 16.